These T cell receptor beta chains were read from a single sample in a study of T cells in Graves' hyperthyroidism and ophthalmopathy. MiXCR, run by TCRdb on the multiplex PCR reads, gives a single entry per CDR3 protein. The data hold more than 600,000 distinct CDR3 sequences, with roughly 15% observed a single time. Sequencing input: blood. These receptors were obtained from a man aged 18 to 29 with Graves' hyperthyroidism. Each CDR3 is given with its conserved first and last residue. Fields, in order: J gene, V gene, CDR3 protein.

TRBJ2-5,TRBV13,CASSSTEETQYF
TRBJ1-5,TRBV20-1,CSASATAEAGPSNQPQHF
TRBJ2-2,TRBV20-1,CSARELLAVHTGELFF
TRBJ1-1,TRBV12-3/TRBV12-4,CASSRQASEAFF
TRBJ2-5,TRBV14,CASSRKAGSHLEETQYF
TRBJ2-7,TRBV28,CASSFRGEQYF
TRBJ2-7,TRBV18,CASSSGARQVGLYEQYF
TRBJ2-2,TRBV29-1,CSAGGRFANTGELFF
TRBJ1-5,TRBV20-1,CSASGPGVNQPQHF
TRBJ1-2,TRBV20-1,CSAGTGGAYTF